This T cell receptor (beta chain) was observed in a study of glioma-infiltrating T cells after dendritic cell vaccination. This CDR3 spans 15 amino acids. Germline loops: CDR1 LNHDA, CDR2 SQIVND (reference sequence). The V gene lost 5 bases and the J gene lost 7 bases, with 20 bases spanning the gap. TCRdb's copy holds only in-frame clones and misses some; the assay was immunoSEQ multiplex PCR. There are 65,000 to 80,000 clones in the sample; roughly 79% occur only once, and roughly 8.2% lies in the top ten. The source was blood, collected before dendritic cell vaccination. The chain is built from TRBV19 and TRBJ1-2; TRBD1 is a possible D gene (6 bases). This receptor was identified in a human donor with glioblastoma. CDR3 in DNA: TGTGCCAGTAGTGTAAGCGGGGGCCAGTTCGGTGGCTACACCTTC. It encodes CASSVSGGQFGGYTF.